This section outlines one T cell receptor (beta chain) sequence together with its context. Its antigen is unidentified. This CDR3 is built from 15 residues. Germline assignment: CDR1 SGHVS and CDR2 FQNEAQ. Trimming removed 5 bases from V and 4 bases from J; junction bases left unmatched: 7. The data are from a study of T-cell reconstitution after alpha-beta-depleted transplantation in children. Whole-study findings and limits: In patients about two months after transplant, alpha-beta T cells reportedly arose from several hundred expanded graft clones. Once a year had passed after transplant, T-cell counts and diversity came mostly from newly produced T cells.

Unique molecular identifiers featured in how the TCRbeta library was prepared. TCRdb reanalysed the PCR reads using MiXCR and keeps one entry per CDR3 protein. The data hold approximately 980,000 distinct CDR3 sequences, with 25% to 30% observed a single time. The source was PBMCs, mostly from graft donor cells, collected 360 days after TCRalphabeta/CD19-depleted stem cell transplant. The source of this sequence is a boy under two years old who had a stem cell transplant for SCID, so the T cells may come from the graft donor. The genes are TRBV7-8 and TRBJ2-1; 8 bases are shared with TRBD1. The CDR3 DNA sequence: TGTGCCAGCAGCCCCCGGGACAGGCGATACAATGAGCAGTTCTTC. It encodes CASSPRDRRYNEQFF.